Detailed here is one TCR beta chain. The entry originates in a study of CD8+CD57+ T cells in acquired aplastic anemia. Overall study context: On average, sorted CD4+ and CD8+ cells gave approximately 3.5 ug of DNA.

TCR beta VDJ and CDR3 profiling used genomic DNA as template. TCRdb reprocessed the reads via MiXCR and lists one record per CDR3 protein. The table shows approximately 130,000 distinct CDR3 sequences, with about 43% occurring only once. Only patients with CD8+CD57+ cell expansion on flow cytometry were chosen for sequencing. The receptor was derived from a human donor with aplastic anemia. The sequencing sample was made of sorted CD4+, CD8+, or CD8+CD57+ T cells (not recorded which) from PBMCs.

This CDR3 is CASSVSGPSYEQYF. CDR3 sequence (DNA): TGTGCCAGCAGTGTGAGCGGGCCCTCCTACGAGCAGTACTTC. The chain combines TRBV2 with TRBJ2-7; weak D call: TRBD2 (6 bases). Germline assignment: CDR1 SNHLY and CDR2 FYNNEI. V lost 4 bases, J lost 0 bases, and 10 bases lay in between. CDR3 size: 14 residues.